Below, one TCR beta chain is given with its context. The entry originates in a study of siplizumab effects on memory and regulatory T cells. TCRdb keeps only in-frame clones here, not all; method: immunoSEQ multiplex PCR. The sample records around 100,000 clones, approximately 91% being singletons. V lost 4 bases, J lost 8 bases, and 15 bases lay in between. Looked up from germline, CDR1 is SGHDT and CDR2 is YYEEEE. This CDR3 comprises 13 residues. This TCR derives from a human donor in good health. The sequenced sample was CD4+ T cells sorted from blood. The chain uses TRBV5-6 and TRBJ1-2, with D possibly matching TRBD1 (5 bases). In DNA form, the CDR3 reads TGTGCCAGCAGCAAAGAGAGGGACCGGGGCTACACCTTC. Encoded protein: CASSKERDRGYTF.